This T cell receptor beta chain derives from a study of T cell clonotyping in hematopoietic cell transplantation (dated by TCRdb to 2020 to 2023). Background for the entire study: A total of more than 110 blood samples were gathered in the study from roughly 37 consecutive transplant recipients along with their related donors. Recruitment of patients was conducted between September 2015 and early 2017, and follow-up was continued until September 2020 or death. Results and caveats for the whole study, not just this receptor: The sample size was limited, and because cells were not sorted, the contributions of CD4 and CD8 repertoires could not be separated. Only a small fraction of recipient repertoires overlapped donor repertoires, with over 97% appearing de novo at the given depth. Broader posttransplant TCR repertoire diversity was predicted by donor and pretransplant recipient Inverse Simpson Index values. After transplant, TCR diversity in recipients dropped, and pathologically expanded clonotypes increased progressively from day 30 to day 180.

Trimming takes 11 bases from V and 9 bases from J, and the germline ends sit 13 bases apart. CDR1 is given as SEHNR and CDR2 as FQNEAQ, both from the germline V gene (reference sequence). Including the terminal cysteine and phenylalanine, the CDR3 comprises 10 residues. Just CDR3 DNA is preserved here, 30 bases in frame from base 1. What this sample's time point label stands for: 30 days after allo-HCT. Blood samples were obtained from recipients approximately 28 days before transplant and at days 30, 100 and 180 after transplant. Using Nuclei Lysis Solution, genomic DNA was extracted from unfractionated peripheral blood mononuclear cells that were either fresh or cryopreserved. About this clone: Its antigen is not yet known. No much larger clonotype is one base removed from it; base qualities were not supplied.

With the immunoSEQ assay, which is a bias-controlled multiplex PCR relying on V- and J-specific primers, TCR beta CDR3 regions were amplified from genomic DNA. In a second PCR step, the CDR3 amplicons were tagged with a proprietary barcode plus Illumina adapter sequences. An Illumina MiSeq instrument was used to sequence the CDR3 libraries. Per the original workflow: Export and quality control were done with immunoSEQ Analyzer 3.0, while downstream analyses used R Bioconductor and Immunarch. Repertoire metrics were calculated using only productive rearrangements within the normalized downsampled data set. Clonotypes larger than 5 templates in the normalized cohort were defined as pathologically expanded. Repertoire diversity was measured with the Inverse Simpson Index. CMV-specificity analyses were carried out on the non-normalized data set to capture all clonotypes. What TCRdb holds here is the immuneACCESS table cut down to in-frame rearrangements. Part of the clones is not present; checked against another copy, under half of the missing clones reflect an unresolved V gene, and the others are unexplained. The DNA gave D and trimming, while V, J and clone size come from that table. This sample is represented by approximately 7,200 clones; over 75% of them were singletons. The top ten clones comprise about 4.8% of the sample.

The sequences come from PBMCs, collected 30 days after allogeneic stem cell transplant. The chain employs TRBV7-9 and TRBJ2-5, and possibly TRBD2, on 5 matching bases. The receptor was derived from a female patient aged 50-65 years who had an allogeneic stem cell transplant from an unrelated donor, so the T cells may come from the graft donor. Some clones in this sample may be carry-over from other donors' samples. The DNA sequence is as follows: TGTGCCTCCGGCGGGTTGCCCCAGTACTTC. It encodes CASGGLPQYF.